The 12 T cell receptor beta chains given below trace back to one sample, sequenced in a study of cytomegalovirus exposure and HLA in healthy donors. Sequenced by immunoSEQ multiplex PCR; TCRdb stores in-frame clones only, minus some. The sample lists about 160,000 clones; 95% to 96% were seen once. Specimen: PBMCs. The receptors derive from a young woman in good health and CMV-seronegative.

This chain connects TRBV6-5 to TRBJ2-7; 8 bases match TRBD1. Unmatched junction bases numbered 5, after V lost 6 bases and J lost 4 bases. This CDR3 is built from 13 residues. Germline V CDR1 and CDR2: MNHEY, SVGAGI. CDR3 sequence reads: CASRRTGMYEQYF. The CDR3 DNA is TGTGCCAGCAGACGGACAGGGATGTACGAGCAGTACTTC.

The chain carries TRBV6-5 and TRBJ1-1; D gene ambiguous. CDR1 and CDR2 (germline): MNHEY, SVGAGI. This CDR3 has 12 amino acids. V lost 3 bases, J lost 10 bases, and 12 bases lay in between. CDR3 DNA sequence: TGTGCCAGCAGTTATTCTGGGAGAGGAGCTTTCTTT. It encodes CASSYSGRGAFF.

V and J are TRBV9 and TRBJ1-2; D gene ambiguous. In germline, CDR1 is SGDLS, CDR2 YYNGEE. Deletions cut 0 bases from V and 7 bases from J, with 7 bases between. The CDR3 length is 12 residues. Here the CDR3 reads CASSVGGGGYTF. CDR3 coding DNA: TGTGCCAGCAGCGTAGGAGGCGGTGGCTACACCTTC.

CDR3 sequence (DNA): TGCGCCAGCAGCTTGGTGGGTAGCGGGGGATACGAGCAGTACTTC. It specifies CASSLVGSGGYEQYF. The chain couples TRBV5-1 to TRBJ2-7; 9 positions agree with TRBD2. Trimming cost V 0 bases and J 4 bases; bases outside gene matches: 5. This CDR3 region has 15 residues. Per germline, CDR1 SGHRS and CDR2 YFSETQ.

The rearrangement uses TRBV5-1 and TRBJ2-1, with D tentatively TRBD1 (5 bases). V gave up 3 bases and J gave up 1 base, with 11 bases separating them. CDR1 SGHRS and CDR2 YFSETQ come from the germline V gene. This CDR3 region has 15 residues. CDR3 nucleotide sequence: TGCGCCAGCAGCTCGTCTGGGGCGTCCTACAATGAGCAGTTCTTC. Translation gives CASSSSGASYNEQFF.

The chain combines TRBV5-1 with TRBJ1-1, with a weak D call TRBD1 (6 bases). The CDR3 runs to 13 residues. The V gene lost 5 bases and the J gene lost 4 bases, with 12 bases spanning the gap. Germline CDR1 SGHRS, CDR2 YFSETQ. CDR3 region: CASSTGWSTEAFF. The CDR3 DNA reads as TGCGCCAGCAGTACAGGGTGGAGCACTGAAGCTTTCTTT. Using reference TRBV5-1 and TRBJ1-1 for the parts outside the CDR3, the full variable domain is KAGVTQTPRYLIKTRGQQVTLSCSPISGHRSVSWYQQTPGQGLQFLFEYFSETQRNKGNFPGRFSGRQFSNSRSEMNVSTLELGDSALYLCASSTGWSTEAFFGQGTRLTVV.

This rearrangement joins TRBV20-1 to TRBJ1-2; D is unclear. The CDR3 spans 11 residues. Germline V CDR1 and CDR2: DFQATT, SNEGSKA (reference sequence). With 4 bases removed from V and 2 bases from J, the gap between germline ends came to 5 bases. This chain's CDR3 is CSATRNYGYTF. The CDR3 region has the DNA TGCAGTGCTACCAGAAACTATGGCTACACCTTC.

This chain uses TRBV19 with TRBJ1-1, with 9 bases lining up with TRBD1. The CDR3 sequence is 15 residues long. Losses at the gene ends were 8 bases for V and 4 bases for J; bases not matched to a gene: 11. Looked up from germline, CDR1 is LNHDA and CDR2 is SQIVND (reference sequence). The CDR3 coding sequence is TGTGCCAGTCGGTACCTTGGACAGGGGCTCACTGAAGCTTTCTTT. Translated, it gives CASRYLGQGLTEAFF. Based on the CDR3 plus reference TRBV19 and TRBJ1-1, the full variable domain is DGGITQSPKYLFRKEGQNVTLSCEQNLNHDAMYWYRQDPGQGLRLIYYSQIVNDFQKGDIAEGYSVSREKKESFPLTVTSAQKNPTAFYLCASRYLGQGLTEAFFGQGTRLTVV.

This chain connects TRBV7-9 to TRBJ2-1, with a tentative D call TRBD1 (5 bases). Per the germline V gene, CDR1 is SEHNR and CDR2 is FQNEAQ (reference sequence). V lost 2 bases to trimming and J lost 0 bases, with 11 bases between them. This CDR3 comprises 16 residues. The CDR3 nucleotides read TGTGCCAGCAGCTTAAAAGACAGCCTCTCCTACAATGAGCAGTTCTTC. Protein product: CASSLKDSLSYNEQFF.

This clone was counted a single time. The chain couples TRBV6-6 to TRBJ1-3; D unresolved. Germline CDR1 and CDR2: MNHNY and SVGAGI (reference sequence). The V gene lost 7 bases and the J gene lost 2 bases, with 15 bases spanning the gap. The CDR3 length is 15 residues. The CDR3 DNA is TGTGCCAGCAACTTACCTGCGTCCCCTGGAAACACCATATATTTT. The encoded protein is CASNLPASPGNTIYF.

On this clone: Within the sample, other DNA sequences also encode this same CDR3. V is TRBV9 and J is TRBJ2-5, with 8 bases aligning to TRBD2. J was trimmed by 1 base and V by 2 bases; bases with no gene match: 4. The CDR3 runs to 15 residues. Germline assignment: CDR1 SGDLS and CDR2 YYNGEE. The CDR3 protein is CASSVRGGGQETQYF. CDR3 nucleotides: TGTGCCAGCAGCGTCCGGGGGGGCGGCCAAGAGACCCAGTACTTC.

This chain joins TRBV25-1 and TRBJ2-7; possibly TRBD2 for D (6 bases). This CDR3 contains 16 residues. The germline V gene has CDR1 MGHDK and CDR2 SYGVNS. V lost 4 bases, J lost 7 bases, and 23 bases lay in between. For the CDR3, the DNA is TGTGCCAGCAGTGGGCCTAGATCGAGTATTGGGGGGGAGCAGTACTTC. This sequence encodes CASSGPRSSIGGEQYF.